These 23 T cell receptor beta chains share one sample of origin, sequenced in a study of blood T cell repertoires in COVID-19. Repertoires were generated with immunoSEQ multiplex PCR, while TCRdb's copy carries only in-frame clones and drops some. This table has fewer than 200,000 clones, over 60% appearing once. Sequencing was performed on peripheral blood. The receptor set was obtained from a woman aged 70-85 years with acute or convalescent COVID-19.

In nucleotides, the CDR3 is TGCGCCAGCAGCCCGACAGGTTATACCTACGAGCAGTACTTC. It encodes CASSPTGYTYEQYF. The V call is TRBV4-1, the J call TRBJ2-7; maybe TRBD1 (6 bases). CDR3 length: 14 amino acids. The germline V gene has CDR1 MGHRA and CDR2 YSYEKL. Trimming took 4 bases from V and 2 from J, leaving 12 bases between them.

CDR3 DNA sequence: TGCGCCAGCAGCTCCATAGCGGGAGGGGGAACAGATACGCAGTATTTT. This codes for CASSSIAGGGTDTQYF. The gene calls are TRBV5-1 and TRBJ2-3; 11 nucleotides match TRBD2. Trimming removed 3 bases from V and 3 bases from J; junction bases left unmatched: 6. The CDR3 runs 16 residues. CDR1 is SGHRS and CDR2 is YFSETQ in the germline V gene.

The J gene is TRBJ1-1, the V gene TRBV10-3, with TRBD1 matching 7 bases. This CDR3 is 13 amino acids long. Germline V lookup: CDR1 ENHRY, CDR2 SYGVKD. The trim removed 2 bases at V and 7 bases at J, leaving 4 bases unmatched. The CDR3 DNA reads as TGTGCCATCAGTGAGGGGACAGCTTATGAAGCTTTCTTT. Protein product: CAISEGTAYEAFF.

The V and J genes are TRBV15 and TRBJ2-7, with 13 bases aligning to TRBD2. The CDR3 has 18 amino acids. CDR1 LNHNV and CDR2 YYDKDF come from the germline V gene (reference sequence). V was pared by 0 bases and J by 6 bases, with 11 bases of the junction left unmatched. The CDR3 bases are TGTGCCACCAGCAGAGATCGGACTAGCGGGAGAATACCCTCCGAGCAGTACTTC. Its protein is CATSRDRTSGRIPSEQYF.

The gene calls are TRBV5-1 and TRBJ2-1; D perhaps matches TRBD2 (6 bases). Germline loops: CDR1 SGHRS, CDR2 YFSETQ. The V gene lost 0 bases and the J gene lost 4 bases, with 11 bases spanning the gap. This CDR3 contains 15 residues. In nucleotides, the CDR3 is TGCGCCAGCAGCTTGGTGGCTAGCGAGTACAATGAGCAGTTCTTC. It codes for CASSLVASEYNEQFF.

The chain uses TRBV5-1 and TRBJ1-4, with 8 bases identical to TRBD1. With V trimmed by 1 base and J by 7 bases, 12 bases remained unmatched. This CDR3 has 17 amino acids. Germline CDR1 SGHRS, CDR2 YFSETQ. For the CDR3, the DNA is TGCGCCAGCAGCTTGAGGACAGGGTTTGTTGGCCGTGAAAAACTGTTTTTT. It yields the protein CASSLRTGFVGREKLFF.

This clone appeared a single time. The chain links TRBV4-2 to TRBJ2-2; no reliable D call. The V and J ends lost 1 base and 2 bases respectively, with 8 bases between them. CDR1 and CDR2 (germline): LGHNA, YNFKEQ. The length of the CDR3 is 15 residues. The CDR3 reads CASSQVSFNTGELFF. In nucleotides, the CDR3 is TGTGCCAGCAGCCAAGTCTCGTTCAACACCGGGGAGCTGTTTTTT.

The chain has TRBV24-1 and TRBJ1-5, with 8 bases fitting TRBD1. The CDR3 contains 15 residues. CDR1 and CDR2 from the germline V gene are KGHDR and SFDVKD. With 4 bases clipped from V and 5 bases from J, the junction kept 6 bases outside the gene matches. CDR3 coding DNA: TGTGCCACCAGTGACCCCGGACAGGGCGATCAGCCCCAGCATTTT. This sequence encodes CATSDPGQGDQPQHF.

The V call is TRBV7-9, the J call TRBJ1-2; no reliable D call. The CDR3 totals 14 residues. CDR1 is SEHNR, CDR2 FQNEAQ, per germline (reference sequence). Deletions cut 3 bases from V and 2 bases from J, with 10 bases between. The CDR3, as DNA: TGTGCCAGCAGCTTCGACACATTAAACTATGGCTACACCTTC. Its translation is CASSFDTLNYGYTF.

This chain links TRBV23-1 with TRBJ2-7; 10 bases are a match to TRBD1. TRBV23-1 falls under the ORF class, with uncertain function. The CDR3 spans 19 residues. Losses at the gene ends were 0 bases for V and 5 bases for J; bases not matched to a gene: 16. As DNA, the CDR3 is TGCGCCAGCAGTCAATCCCCCAACCCCCCGTTGACAGGGGGCAACGAGCAGTACTTC. Protein: CASSQSPNPPLTGGNEQYF.

V and J are TRBV5-4 and TRBJ2-5, with D tentatively TRBD1 (5 bases). CDR3 length: 16 amino acids. Trimming removed 0 bases at V and 2 bases at J, with 14 bases between. CDR1 is SGHNT and CDR2 is YYREEE in the germline V gene (reference sequence). The DNA for the CDR3 is TGTGCCAGCAGCTTGGGATCAGGGATTCTTCAAGAGACCCAGTACTTC. Translation gives CASSLGSGILQETQYF.

The chain links TRBV24-1 to TRBJ1-2; 9 bases are shared with TRBD1. Germline lookup yields CDR1 KGHDR and CDR2 SFDVKD. This CDR3 contains 18 residues. The J segment lost 10 bases and the V segment lost 4 bases, leaving 21 bases of the junction unmatched. The CDR3: CATSEAGTGTRLGRDYTF. The CDR3 DNA reads TGTGCCACCAGTGAGGCCGGGACAGGGACTCGGCTAGGTAGAGACTACACCTTC.

V is TRBV6-6 and J is TRBJ1-1, with D perhaps TRBD1 (5 bases). The CDR3 sequence is 13 residues long. With 4 bases removed from V and 4 bases from J, the gap between germline ends came to 10 bases. Germline CDR1 reads MNHNY; CDR2 reads SVGAGI (reference sequence). CDR3 bases: TGTGCCAGCAGTTGGGGAGGGACCACTGAAGCTTTCTTT. Protein sequence: CASSWGGTTEAFF.

This clone was counted between two and nine times. The rearrangement links TRBV4-1 to TRBJ2-3; D gene uncertain. V was cut by 0 bases and J by 3 bases, with 13 bases left in between. The CDR3 covers 16 residues. CDR1 and CDR2 (germline): MGHRA, YSYEKL. The CDR3 here is CASSQEIRRITDTQYF. The CDR3 DNA is TGCGCCAGCAGCCAAGAAATACGCAGGATTACAGATACGCAGTATTTT.

The rearrangement uses TRBV18 and TRBJ1-2; 8 bases line up with TRBD1. Unmatched junction bases numbered 12, after V lost 3 bases and J lost 3 bases. This CDR3 has 17 amino acids. The germline CDR1 and CDR2 sequences are KGHSH and LQKENI. CDR3 sequence: CASSPGQGGIGYYGYTF. CDR3 bases: TGTGCCAGCTCACCTGGACAGGGTGGTATAGGATACTATGGCTACACCTTC.

The V gene is TRBV7-2, the J gene TRBJ1-1, with 8 bases matching TRBD1. The CDR3 is made up of 12 amino acids. Germline CDR1 SGHTA, CDR2 FQGNSA. Germline trimming cut 7 bases from V and 3 bases from J; bases unmatched to any gene: 1. The CDR3 region is CASTRGHTEAFF. CDR3 nucleotides: TGTGCCAGCACCAGGGGGCACACTGAAGCTTTCTTT.

This clone was detected only once. This sequence joins TRBV18 and TRBJ1-4; D may be TRBD1 (6 bases). Germline V gene data show CDR1 as KGHSH and CDR2 as LQKENI. Trimming removed 3 bases at V and 8 bases at J, with 16 bases between. CDR3 length: 15 residues. CDR3 amino acids: CASSPNTGREEKLFF. For the CDR3, the DNA is TGTGCCAGCTCACCTAACACAGGGAGAGAGGAAAAACTGTTTTTT.

This rearrangement joins TRBV29-1 to TRBJ2-7, with 7 bases lining up with TRBD2. CDR3 length: 12 amino acids. V shed 5 bases, J shed 6 bases, and the junction held 7 bases outside the gene matches. The V gene's germline CDR1 is SQVTM and CDR2 ANQGSEA. CDR3 in amino acids: CSVRAGTAEQYF. CDR3 sequence (DNA): TGCAGCGTTCGAGCGGGAACGGCCGAGCAGTACTTC.

The chain combines TRBV18 with TRBJ2-7, with TRBD1 matching over 9 bases. Germline CDR1 is KGHSH and CDR2 is LQKENI. The CDR3 contains 15 residues. With V trimmed by 3 bases and J by 5 bases, 8 bases remained unmatched. This chain's CDR3 is CASSPGTGSSHEQYF. The CDR3 nucleotides read TGTGCCAGCTCACCTGGGACAGGGTCTAGCCACGAGCAGTACTTC.

The J gene is TRBJ1-2, the V gene TRBV12-3 or TRBV12-4, with D possibly matching TRBD1 (5 bases). The V end lost 5 bases, the J end lost 4 bases, and 11 bases lay between the germline ends. The CDR3 covers 13 residues. The CDR3 loop is CASSVDSLYGYTF. DNA of the CDR3: TGTGCCAGCAGTGTAGACAGTCTCTATGGCTACACCTTC.

The V and J genes are TRBV4-1 and TRBJ2-5, with TRBD2 matching over 13 bases. With V trimmed by 3 bases and J by 3 bases, 7 bases remained unmatched. Per the germline V gene, CDR1 is MGHRA and CDR2 is YSYEKL. The CDR3 contains 17 residues. The CDR3 loop reads CASSHDGLAGAKETQYF. In DNA form, the CDR3 reads TGCGCCAGCAGCCACGACGGACTAGCGGGAGCTAAAGAGACCCAGTACTTC.

The rearrangement links TRBV2 to TRBJ2-2; TRBD2 is a possible D gene (5 bases). CDR1 is SNHLY, CDR2 FYNNEI, per germline. Trimming removed 4 bases from V and 7 bases from J, with 16 bases in between. This CDR3 has 15 amino acids. DNA of the CDR3: TGTGCCAGCAGTGCTCAGGTCCGGGGAATCGGGGAGCTGTTTTTT. It encodes CASSAQVRGIGELFF.

This clone was recorded a few times. V gene TRBV19 combines with J gene TRBJ1-5; TRBD1 aligns across 9 bases. Trimming removed 5 bases from V and 4 bases from J; junction bases left unmatched: 12. Looked up from germline, CDR1 is LNHDA and CDR2 is SQIVND (reference sequence). The CDR3 totals 17 residues. CDR3 in DNA: TGTGCCAGTAGTGTAACCGGGACAGGGTTGGGAAATCAGCCCCAGCATTTT. Encoded protein: CASSVTGTGLGNQPQHF.